The 13 T cell receptor beta chains listed next were all sequenced from one sample in a study of T cell responses to AZD1222 COVID-19 vaccine. The data were produced by immunoSEQ multiplex PCR, yet TCRdb's version contains in-frame clones alone and is incomplete. The table shows roughly 200,000 clones, with over 80% occurring only once. The input for sequencing was peripheral blood, taken on day 0 of AZD1222 vaccination. These receptors were collected from an adult in good health.

The V call is TRBV5-4, the J call TRBJ2-7; unclear D gene. V was trimmed by 4 bases and J by 6 bases, leaving 11 bases between them. Germline CDR1 SGHNT, CDR2 YYREEE (reference sequence). The CDR3 covers 12 residues. The CDR3 nucleotides read TGTGCCAGCAGCCCAGGAATATCCGAGCAGTACTTC. Protein sequence: CASSPGISEQYF.

The chain uses TRBV7-2 and TRBJ2-3; 7 nucleotides align to TRBD2. V was pared by 5 bases and J by 1 base, with 6 bases of the junction left unmatched. The length of the CDR3 is 15 residues. Germline assignment: CDR1 SGHTA and CDR2 FQGNSA. Here the CDR3 DNA reads TGTGCCAGCAGCCTCGCGGGGGTCGGCACAGATACGCAGTATTTT. Its translation: CASSLAGVGTDTQYF.

The chain carries TRBV7-2 and TRBJ1-1; 7 bases map to TRBD1. Trimming took 5 bases from V and 4 from J; bases not matched to a gene: 7. CDR1 is SGHTA, CDR2 FQGNSA, per germline. This CDR3 is built from 14 residues. The CDR3 DNA reads TGTGCCAGCAGCCCGAGGAAGGGGGCCACTGAAGCTTTCTTT. It specifies CASSPRKGATEAFF.

The chain recombines TRBV6-1 with TRBJ2-1; the match to TRBD2 covers 11 bases. Germline CDR1 reads MNHNS; CDR2 reads SASEGT. The CDR3 consists of 17 residues. V lost 3 bases, J lost 1 base, and 5 bases stayed unmatched. CDR3 loop: CASSEPGLAVSYNEQFF. The CDR3 bases are TGTGCCAGCAGTGAGCCGGGACTAGCGGTATCCTACAATGAGCAGTTCTTC.

The chain combines TRBV5-1 with TRBJ1-1; D unclear. The germline gives CDR1 SGHRS, CDR2 YFSETQ. The CDR3 is 15 residues long. V shed 0 bases and J shed 3 bases, with 12 bases lying between them. CDR3 loop: CASSLGLTGYTEAFF. CDR3 sequence (DNA): TGCGCCAGCAGCTTGGGACTGACGGGTTACACTGAAGCTTTCTTT.

This sequence joins TRBV29-1 and TRBJ1-1; D remains ambiguous. The germline CDR1 and CDR2 sequences are SQVTM and ANQGSEA. V was trimmed by 3 bases and J by 10 bases, leaving 18 bases between them. The CDR3 extends over 13 amino acids. The CDR3 nucleotides are TGCAGCGTTGAGTTAGCCCTCACCGCCAGAGCTTTCTTT. It specifies CSVELALTARAFF.

The chain has TRBV4-2 and TRBJ1-5; weak D call: TRBD1 (5 bases). This CDR3 contains 15 residues. The germline gives CDR1 LGHNA, CDR2 YNFKEQ. V lost 0 bases and J lost 4, with 10 bases in between. The CDR3 is CASSQDQGSNQPQHF. The CDR3 nucleotides are TGTGCCAGCAGCCAAGATCAGGGCTCAAATCAGCCCCAGCATTTT.

The CDR3, as DNA: TGTGCCAGCAAACAGGGTGACTATGGCTACACCTTC. Translating gives CASKQGDYGYTF. The rearrangement joins TRBV28 to TRBJ1-2; maybe TRBD1 (6 bases). CDR3 size: 12 residues. Trimming took 7 bases from V and 3 from J, leaving 9 bases between them. Germline V gives CDR1 MDHEN, CDR2 SYDVKM.

This chain connects TRBV6-2 or TRBV6-3 to TRBJ2-3; D is perhaps TRBD2 (5 bases). CDR1 and CDR2 from the germline V gene are MNHEY and SVGEGT. The CDR3 sequence is 21 residues long. Trimming stripped 4 bases from V and 1 base from J, with 30 bases between. The DNA for the CDR3 is TGTGCCAGCAGTTCTCCCCTCCCTATAAACAGAGGGCCGACTCGCACAGATACGCAGTATTTT. Its protein is CASSSPLPINRGPTRTDTQYF.

This clone was counted once. The rearrangement uses TRBV27 and TRBJ2-4; D gene ambiguous. The CDR3 sequence is 15 residues long. From germline, CDR1 is MNHEY and CDR2 SMNVEV (reference sequence). V lost 6 bases and J lost 0, with 12 bases in between. The CDR3 nucleotides read TGTGCCAGCAGCCCTCCCCCACTAGCCAAAAACATTCAGTACTTC. Translating gives CASSPPPLAKNIQYF.

The chain is built from TRBV6-5 and TRBJ1-1; D gene unclear. Looked up from germline, CDR1 is MNHEY and CDR2 is SVGAGI. The CDR3 loop spans 13 amino acids. V was clipped by 5 bases and J by 0 bases, with 7 bases between them. CDR3 amino acids: CASSLQLNTEAFF. The CDR3 DNA is TGTGCCAGCAGTCTACAATTGAACACTGAAGCTTTCTTT.

V and J are TRBV10-3 and TRBJ1-1; D not certain. The CDR3 has 12 residues. CDR1 is ENHRY, CDR2 SYGVKD, per germline. Trimming pared 6 bases from V and 3 bases from J, leaving 8 bases between. The CDR3, as DNA: TGTGCCATCAGGGATCGTGACACTGAAGCTTTCTTT. Protein sequence: CAIRDRDTEAFF.

The rearrangement uses TRBV29-1 and TRBJ1-2; D is unclear. This CDR3 spans 11 amino acids. V was cut by 4 bases and J by 2 bases, with 5 bases left in between. Germline lookup yields CDR1 SQVTM and CDR2 ANQGSEA. The CDR3 spells CSVVSNYGYTF. DNA for the CDR3: TGCAGCGTTGTGTCCAACTATGGCTACACCTTC.